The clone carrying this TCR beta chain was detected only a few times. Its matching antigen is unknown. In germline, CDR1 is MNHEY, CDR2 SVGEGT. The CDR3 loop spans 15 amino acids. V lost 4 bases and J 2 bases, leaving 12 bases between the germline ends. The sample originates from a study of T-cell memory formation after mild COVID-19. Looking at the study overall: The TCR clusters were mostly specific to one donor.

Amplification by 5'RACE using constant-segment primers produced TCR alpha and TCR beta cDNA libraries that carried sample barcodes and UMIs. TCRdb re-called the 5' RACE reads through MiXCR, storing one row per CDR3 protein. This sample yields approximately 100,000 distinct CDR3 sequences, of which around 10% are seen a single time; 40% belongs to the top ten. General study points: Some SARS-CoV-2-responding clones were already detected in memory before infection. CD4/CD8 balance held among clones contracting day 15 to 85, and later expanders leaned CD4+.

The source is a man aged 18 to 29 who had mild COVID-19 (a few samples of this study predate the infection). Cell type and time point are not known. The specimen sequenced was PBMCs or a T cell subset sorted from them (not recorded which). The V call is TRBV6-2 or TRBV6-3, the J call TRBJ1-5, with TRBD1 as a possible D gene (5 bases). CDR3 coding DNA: TGTGCCAGCAGTTGGCAGGGATGGGGCAATCAGCCCCAGCATTTT. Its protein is CASSWQGWGNQPQHF.